This T cell receptor beta chain appears in the sequencing data of a study of cytomegalovirus exposure and HLA in healthy donors. V dropped 0 bases and J dropped 3; count of bases not matched to a gene: 6. The CDR3 sequence is 15 residues long. Germline assignment: CDR1 SGDLS and CDR2 YYNGEE. TCRdb's copy holds only in-frame clones and misses some; the assay was immunoSEQ multiplex PCR. Of under 250,000 clones listed, around 87% are singletons. The sample comprised PBMCs. The receptor was derived from a young woman in good health and CMV-seropositive. The chain joins TRBV9 to TRBJ2-7; 7 bases are a match to TRBD2. CDR3 residues: CASSVAASGYYEQYF. CDR3 in DNA: TGTGCCAGCAGCGTAGCGGCTAGCGGATACTACGAGCAGTACTTC.